This entry lists 28 T cell receptor beta chains sequenced from one sample in a study of identical twins (dated by TCRdb to the mid-2010s). Library preparation employed 5' RACE. Sequencing relied on an Illumina HiSeq 2000. TCRdb reanalyzed the raw reads on its own, using fastp at Q25 for trimming and MiXCR for clone calling, and kept in-frame beta chains. Rows matching on CDR3 protein sequence are summarized as one entry with the most common DNA and genes. This sample gives around 240,000 distinct CDR3 sequences in total; approximately 7% of them show up just once. The ten biggest clones cover roughly 3.7% of the sample. The sample was also reused in another study, on yellow fever vaccine responses in identical twins.

The specimen sequenced was memory (CD45RO+) T cells sorted from blood. The cell subset or site label of this sample denotes: CD45RO+ enriched T cells. Receptors were obtained from a woman between 18 and 29 years old in good health.

This clonotype was recorded many times. The chain employs TRBV6-1 and TRBJ2-1, with 9 bases matching TRBD2. Germline trimming cut 5 bases from V and 6 bases from J; bases unmatched to any gene: 5. Per germline, CDR1 MNHNS and CDR2 SASEGT. The CDR3 length is 14 residues. This CDR3 is CASSPGLAVNEQFF. The CDR3 DNA follows: TGTGCCAGCAGTCCGGGACTAGCCGTCAATGAGCAGTTCTTC.

This chain connects TRBV6-2 or TRBV6-3 to TRBJ2-4, with 7 nucleotides matching TRBD1. There are 14 residues in the CDR3. The V and J ends lost 5 bases and 7 bases, in that order; junction bases with no gene match: 8. Germline V gene data show CDR1 as MNHEY and CDR2 as SVGEGT. This CDR3 is CASSKTGVVNIQYF. In DNA, the CDR3 is TGTGCCAGCAGTAAAACAGGGGTAGTGAACATTCAGTACTTC.

The V call is TRBV7-8, the J call TRBJ2-7; 9 nucleotides match TRBD2. Germline assignment: CDR1 SGHVS and CDR2 FQNEAQ. The CDR3 loop spans 20 amino acids. V trimming: 5 bases; J trimming: 4 bases; junction bases outside the gene matches: 24. Written as DNA, the CDR3 is TGTGCCAGCAGCCAGAGTAGGGGGGGGGCGAATAGCGGGAGACAGTACGAGCAGTACTTC. Its protein is CASSQSRGGANSGRQYEQYF.

This clonotype was observed many times. The chain is built from TRBV28 and TRBJ2-5; 7 nucleotides match TRBD1. CDR1 MDHEN and CDR2 SYDVKM come from the germline V gene. The V segment lost 5 bases and the J segment 5 bases; nucleotides outside the gene matches: 11. The CDR3 sequence is 15 residues long. The DNA for the CDR3 is TGTGCCAGCAGTCCCGGGACAGCCCCCCGGGAGACCCAGTACTTC. It encodes CASSPGTAPRETQYF.

This chain connects TRBV27 to TRBJ2-1; 15 nucleotides line up with TRBD2. V lost 5 bases and J lost 8; bases outside the gene matches: 10. Per the germline V gene, CDR1 is MNHEY and CDR2 is SMNVEV (reference sequence). There are 17 residues in the CDR3. CDR3 DNA sequence: TGTGCCAGCAGTCCCGGACTAGCGGGGGGGCTTAGGGATGAGCAGTTCTTC. Protein: CASSPGLAGGLRDEQFF.

The chain couples TRBV24-1 to TRBJ2-3; 8 bases map to TRBD1. The CDR3 runs to 17 residues. Unmatched junction bases numbered 13, after V lost 3 bases and J lost 6 bases. In germline, CDR1 is KGHDR, CDR2 SFDVKD. The CDR3 DNA follows: TGTGCCACCAGTGATCCCTCAGGACAGGGACTTATGGATACGCAGTATTTT. Translated: CATSDPSGQGLMDTQYF.

This clonotype appeared a few times. The V gene is TRBV10-3, the J gene TRBJ1-2; D perhaps matches TRBD1 (6 bases). The CDR3 is 15 residues long. In germline, CDR1 is ENHRY, CDR2 SYGVKD. V lost 6 bases, J lost 8 bases, and 22 bases lay in between. This CDR3 is CAIRERTAGEMGYTF. As DNA, the CDR3 is TGTGCCATCAGAGAACGTACTGCAGGGGAAATGGGCTACACCTTC.

At least ten counts were recorded for this clonotype. J is TRBJ2-7 and V is TRBV3-1; 8 nucleotides agree with TRBD2. The V gene's germline CDR1 is LGHDT and CDR2 YNNKEL (reference sequence). V was clipped by 1 base and J by 6 bases; unmatched bases: 2. The CDR3 is 13 amino acids. The CDR3 nucleotides are TGTGCCAGCAGCCAAGGGAGCGGGGGCGAGCAGTACGTC. This encodes CASSQGSGGEQYV.

There are many counts of this clonotype. The rearrangement uses TRBV6-4 and TRBJ2-2, with 7 bases lining up with TRBD2. Germline CDR1 MRHNA, CDR2 SNTAGT. The trim removed 0 bases at V and 5 bases at J, leaving 6 bases unmatched. The CDR3 totals 16 residues. CDR3 nucleotide sequence: TGTGCCAGCAGTGACTCTGCTACTAGCGAAACCGGGGAGCTGTTTTTT. Residues: CASSDSATSETGELFF.

This clonotype was detected only a few times. J is TRBJ2-7 and V is TRBV18; D could derive from TRBD1 or TRBD2 (5 bases each). This CDR3 contains 14 residues. Germline CDR1 KGHSH, CDR2 LQKENI. Deletions cut 6 bases from V and 1 base from J, with 13 bases between. Written as DNA, the CDR3 is TGTGCCAGCTCTCCAAACGAGGGGTCCTACGAGCAGTACGTC. Translated: CASSPNEGSYEQYV.

This clonotype has a count of ten or more. One junction end does not reproduce the germline sequence, and a read error may be involved. The chain carries TRBV7-8 and TRBJ2-2; D gene ambiguous. This CDR3 is built from 13 residues. CDR1 is SGHVS and CDR2 is FQNEAQ in the germline V gene. The CDR3 region is CASSVAQHRELFF. The CDR3 bases are TGTGCCAGCAGCGTAGCACAGCACCGGGAGCTGTTTTTT.

This clonotype was seen many times. The chain is built from TRBV5-1 and TRBJ2-2, with D perhaps TRBD1 or TRBD2 (5 bases each). Germline V gene sequence: CDR1 SGHRS, CDR2 YFSETQ. V was pared by 8 bases and J by 1 base, with 21 bases between. This CDR3 has 17 residues. CDR3 in amino acids: CASSGRARGKNTGELFF. As DNA, the CDR3 is TGCGCCAGTTCGGGACGAGCGAGGGGCAAGAACACCGGGGAGCTGTTTTTT.

This clonotype occurred once. The chain employs TRBV2 and TRBJ2-2; 9 bases are a match to TRBD2. V gave up 7 bases and J gave up 7 bases; unmatched junction bases: 10. The CDR3 length is 15 residues. CDR1 and CDR2 (germline): SNHLY, FYNNEI. Here the CDR3 DNA reads TGTGCCAGCATGGTAGGAATAGCGGGAGTCGGGGAGCTGTTTTTT. It yields the protein CASMVGIAGVGELFF. The whole variable domain, filled in from reference TRBV2 and TRBJ2-2, reads EPEVTQTPSHQVTQMGQEVILRCVPISNHLYFYWYRQILGQKVEFLVSFYNNEISEKSEIFDDQFSVERPDGSNFTLKIRSTKLEDSAMYFCASMVGIAGVGELFFGEGSRLTVL.

The rearrangement links TRBV5-5 to TRBJ2-3; 8 bases line up with TRBD1. J gave up 5 bases and V 2 bases, and 7 bases lay outside the gene matches. Germline V gene data show CDR1 as SGHKS and CDR2 as YYEKEE (reference sequence). The CDR3 loop spans 15 amino acids. In DNA, the CDR3 is TGTGCCAGCAGCTTCACCAAAACAGGGGGAGATACGCAGTATTTT. It yields the protein CASSFTKTGGDTQYF.

This clonotype was counted between two and nine times. The chain employs TRBV6-4 and TRBJ2-3, with 7 bases aligning to TRBD2. Germline V gives CDR1 MRHNA, CDR2 SNTAGT. CDR3 length: 15 residues. V shed 0 bases and J 4 bases; nucleotides not matched to a gene: 4. The CDR3 DNA reads TGTGCCAGCAGTGACTCAGGCGGGGGATCAGATACGCAGTATTTT. Translation: CASSDSGGGSDTQYF.

The chain recombines TRBV9 with TRBJ1-6; D gene unclear. Between the trimmed V and J ends, which lost 0 bases and 8 bases, there was a span of 6 bases. CDR1 and CDR2 from the germline V gene are SGDLS and YYNGEE. The CDR3 contains 13 residues. CDR3 DNA sequence: TGTGCCAGCAGCGTAGGGAGCCATTCACCCCTCCACTTT. It specifies CASSVGSHSPLHF. Based on the CDR3 plus reference TRBV9 and TRBJ1-6, the full variable domain is DSGVTQTPKHLITATGQRVTLRCSPRSGDLSVYWYQQSLDQGLQFLIQYYNGEERAKGNILERFSAQQFPDLHSELNLSSLELGDSALYFCASSVGSHSPLHFGNGTRLTVT.

The sample holds many counts of this clonotype. V is TRBV5-1 and J is TRBJ2-1; a possible D gene is TRBD2 (6 bases). The CDR3 loop spans 17 amino acids. Germline CDR1 reads SGHRS; CDR2 reads YFSETQ. V shed 4 bases and J shed 0 bases, with 17 bases lying between them. The CDR3 nucleotides read TGCGCCAGCAGCACTCTGGGACTTCCGAGCTCCTACAATGAGCAGTTCTTC. It specifies CASSTLGLPSSYNEQFF.

This clonotype came up many times. V is TRBV5-1 and J is TRBJ1-1; 12 bases align to TRBD1. Germline values: CDR1 SGHRS, CDR2 YFSETQ. CDR3 size: 16 residues. V was pared by 4 bases and J by 1 base, with 5 bases of the junction left unmatched. DNA for the CDR3: TGCGCCAGCAGCCAGGGACAGGGGGCGGAGAACACTGAAGCTTTCTTT. Translating gives CASSQGQGAENTEAFF. The full variable domain, its missing parts supplied by reference TRBV5-1 and TRBJ1-1, is KAGVTQTPRYLIKTRGQQVTLSCSPISGHRSVSWYQQTPGQGLQFLFEYFSETQRNKGNFPGRFSGRQFSNSRSEMNVSTLELGDSALYLCASSQGQGAENTEAFFGQGTRLTVV.

Only a few counts were recorded for this clonotype. The V gene is TRBV6-4, the J gene TRBJ2-3; D possibly corresponds to TRBD2 (6 bases). Trimming removed 2 bases from V and 4 bases from J, with 13 bases in between. This CDR3 has 15 amino acids. In germline, CDR1 is MRHNA, CDR2 SNTAGT. The CDR3 nucleotides read TGTGCCAGCAGTGACACCGGGCGGGAATCAGATACGCAGTATTTT. It yields the protein CASSDTGRESDTQYF.

This clonotype was recorded at least ten times. V gene TRBV5-1 combines with J gene TRBJ2-1; 12 bases are a match to TRBD2. V lost 5 bases to trimming and J lost 8 bases; unmatched junction nucleotides: 5. The length of the CDR3 is 14 residues. From germline, CDR1 is SGHRS and CDR2 YFSETQ. CDR3 sequence (DNA): TGCGCCAGCAGAACTAGCGGGGGGCCATATGAGCAGTTCTTC. It is translated as CASRTSGGPYEQFF.

This clonotype showed up many times. V and J are TRBV20-1 and TRBJ2-5, with 10 bases aligning to TRBD2. Unmatched junction bases numbered 9, after V lost 0 bases and J lost 5 bases. Germline values: CDR1 DFQATT, CDR2 SNEGSKA (reference sequence). The CDR3 covers 16 residues. The CDR3 reads CSARDSSGRQAETQYF. In nucleotides, the CDR3 is TGCAGTGCTAGAGATAGTAGCGGGAGGCAGGCGGAGACCCAGTACTTC.

This clonotype was found many times. The chain employs TRBV6-5 and TRBJ1-1, with TRBD1 as a possible D gene (5 bases). This CDR3 has 12 amino acids. CDR1 MNHEY and CDR2 SVGAGI come from the germline V gene. Trimming shortened V by 11 bases and J by 4 bases, and 14 bases separated the two germline ends. CDR3 amino acids: CAALGVGTEAFF. CDR3 bases: TGTGCCGCCTTAGGGGTCGGCACTGAAGCTTTCTTT.

This chain connects TRBV7-6 to TRBJ2-5; D is unclear. This CDR3 contains 14 residues. The V gene's germline CDR1 is SGHVS and CDR2 FNYEAQ. Trimming took off 1 base at V and 2 bases at J, with 8 bases between the two ends. CDR3 region: CASSLGARQETQYF. In DNA, the CDR3 is TGTGCCAGCAGCTTAGGGGCCAGGCAAGAGACCCAGTACTTC.

The chain uses TRBV27 and TRBJ2-5; tentatively, D is TRBD1 or TRBD2 (5 bases each). V was cut by 7 bases and J by 5 bases, with 20 bases left in between. Germline V CDR1 and CDR2: MNHEY, SMNVEV (reference sequence). The CDR3 spans 15 residues. CDR3 DNA: TGTGCCAGCACAAAAATGGGGGTGGAAGGGGAGACCCAGTACTTC. This gives the protein CASTKMGVEGETQYF.

This clonotype was observed many times. The chain joins TRBV3-1 to TRBJ2-1; D may correspond to TRBD1 or TRBD2 (5 bases each). V lost 1 base and J 5 bases, leaving 15 bases between the germline ends. The CDR3 sequence is 16 residues long. The germline V gene encodes CDR1 LGHDT and CDR2 YNNKEL (reference sequence). CDR3 DNA sequence: TGTGCCAGCAGCCAAGTGGTGGGGGTACTAAACAATGAGCAGTTCTTC. Protein: CASSQVVGVLNNEQFF.

The chain has TRBV28 and TRBJ2-4; 7 nucleotides align to TRBD1. Germline assignment: CDR1 MDHEN and CDR2 SYDVKM. Trimming cost V 4 bases and J 1 base; bases outside gene matches: 4. The CDR3 loop spans 15 amino acids. CDR3 protein: CASSSPGQAKNIQYF. CDR3 coding DNA: TGTGCCAGCAGTTCACCGGGACAGGCCAAAAACATTCAGTACTTC.

This clonotype was seen only a few times. The CDR3 spells CATSDPGTSGRAYTDTQYF. CDR3 bases: TGTGCCACCAGTGATCCCGGGACTAGCGGGAGGGCCTACACAGATACGCAGTATTTT. The rearrangement uses TRBV24-1 and TRBJ2-3; TRBD2 agrees at 16 bases. The germline V gene encodes CDR1 KGHDR and CDR2 SFDVKD. The CDR3 extends over 19 amino acids. The trim removed 3 bases at V and 2 bases at J, leaving 7 bases unmatched.

The genes are TRBV6-1 and TRBJ2-3, with D perhaps TRBD2 (5 bases). The length of the CDR3 is 15 residues. Germline V lookup: CDR1 MNHNS, CDR2 SASEGT. Trimming took off 5 bases at V and 2 bases at J, with 14 bases between the two ends. CDR3 sequence: CASSMSGFLTDTQYF. In DNA form, the CDR3 reads TGTGCCAGCAGTATGAGCGGATTCCTCACAGATACGCAGTATTTT.